This TCR beta chain was sequenced for a study of CD8 T cells in Susac syndrome. Whole-study findings and limits: Clonal expansion did not appear in Susac syndrome CD4+ T cell repertoires.

Sequencing targeted TCR beta in blood CD8+ and CD4+ T cells. This clonotype has just one count. Its antigen is still unknown. Random hexamers served to reverse transcribe roughly 0.45 to 1 ug RNA. Across 54 Vbeta and 13 Jbeta, immunoSEQ multiplex PCR amplified TCR beta CDR3. TCRdb itself ran the immunoSEQ multiplex PCR reads through MiXCR, one entry per CDR3 protein. The sample yields 160,000 or so distinct CDR3 sequences, approximately 94% seen once. CDR1 and CDR2 from the germline V gene are SQVTM and ANQGSEA. CDR3 length: 13 residues. The V gene end was trimmed by 7 bases and the J gene end by 1 base; junction bases not matched to a gene: 5.

Specimen: CD4+ T cells from PBMCs. This sequence was found in a human donor with Susac syndrome. The gene calls are TRBV29-1 and TRBJ1-1; 8 bases agree with TRBD1. The CDR3 sequence: CSANDRGNTEAFF. Written as DNA, the CDR3 is TGCAGCGCCAATGACAGGGGGAACACTGAAGCTTTCTTT. The full variable domain, rest sourced from reference TRBV29-1 and TRBJ1-1, is SAVISQKPSRDICQRGTSLTIQCQVDSQVTMMFWYRQQPGQSLTLIATANQGSEATYESGFVIDKFPISRPNLTFSTLTVSNMSPEDSSIYLCSANDRGNTEAFFGQGTRLTVV.